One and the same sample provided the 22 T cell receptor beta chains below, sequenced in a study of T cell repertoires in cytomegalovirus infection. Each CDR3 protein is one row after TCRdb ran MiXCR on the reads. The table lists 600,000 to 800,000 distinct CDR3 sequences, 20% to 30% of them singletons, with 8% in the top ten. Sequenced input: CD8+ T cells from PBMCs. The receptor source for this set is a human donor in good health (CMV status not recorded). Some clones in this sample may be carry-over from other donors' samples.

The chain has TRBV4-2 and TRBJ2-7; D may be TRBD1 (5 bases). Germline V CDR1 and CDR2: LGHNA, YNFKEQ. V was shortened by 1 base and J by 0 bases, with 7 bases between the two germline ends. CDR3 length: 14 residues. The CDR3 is CASSQADSSYEQYF. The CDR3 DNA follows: TGTGCCAGCAGCCAAGCCGACAGCTCCTACGAGCAGTACTTC.

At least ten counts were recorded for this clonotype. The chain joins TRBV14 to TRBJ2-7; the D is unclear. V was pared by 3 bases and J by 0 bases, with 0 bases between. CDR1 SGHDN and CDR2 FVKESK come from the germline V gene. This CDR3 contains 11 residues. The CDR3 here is CASSHSYEQYF. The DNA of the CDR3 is TGTGCCAGCAGCCACTCCTACGAGCAGTACTTC.

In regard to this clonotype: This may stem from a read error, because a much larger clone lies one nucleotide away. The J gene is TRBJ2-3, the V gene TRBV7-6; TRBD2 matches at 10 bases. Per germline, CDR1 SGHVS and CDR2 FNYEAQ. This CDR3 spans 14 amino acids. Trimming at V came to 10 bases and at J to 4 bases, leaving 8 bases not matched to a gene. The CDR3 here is CANTLLAGADTQYF. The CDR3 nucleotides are TGTGCCAACACTCTTCTAGCGGGGGCAGATACGCAGTATTTT.

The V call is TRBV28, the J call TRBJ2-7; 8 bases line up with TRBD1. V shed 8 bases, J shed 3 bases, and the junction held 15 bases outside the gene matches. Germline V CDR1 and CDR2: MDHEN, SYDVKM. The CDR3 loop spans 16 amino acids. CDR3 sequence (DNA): TGTGCCAGCGGCACCCTCGGACAGGGCTTCTACTACGAGCAGTACGTC. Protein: CASGTLGQGFYYEQYV.

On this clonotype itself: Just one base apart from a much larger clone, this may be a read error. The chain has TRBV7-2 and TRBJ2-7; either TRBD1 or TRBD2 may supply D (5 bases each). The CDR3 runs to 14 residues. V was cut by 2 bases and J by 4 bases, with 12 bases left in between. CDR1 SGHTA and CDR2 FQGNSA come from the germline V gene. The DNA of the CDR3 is TGTGCCAGCAGCTTAAGTCCAGGGAGATACGAGCAGTACGTC. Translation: CASSLSPGRYEQYV.

CDR3 DNA: TGTGCCAGCAGCGATACAGTCTCCCCTTCTATGAACACTGAAGCTTTCTTT. It is translated as CASSDTVSPSMNTEAFF. This chain links TRBV2 with TRBJ1-1; D call uncertain. From germline, CDR1 is SNHLY and CDR2 FYNNEI. Trimming shortened V by 6 bases and J by 0 bases, and 20 bases separated the two germline ends. This CDR3 region has 17 residues.

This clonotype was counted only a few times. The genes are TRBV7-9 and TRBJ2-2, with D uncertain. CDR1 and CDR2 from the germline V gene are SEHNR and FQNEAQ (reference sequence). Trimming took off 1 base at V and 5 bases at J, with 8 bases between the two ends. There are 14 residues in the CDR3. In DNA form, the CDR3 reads TGTGCCAGCAGCTTAGGACTTGTAACCGGGGAGCTGTTTTTT. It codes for CASSLGLVTGELFF.

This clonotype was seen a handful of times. The CDR3 sequence: CSVGGRAIETQYF. The CDR3 DNA follows: TGCAGCGTTGGCGGCAGGGCTATTGAGACCCAGTACTTC. The rearrangement joins TRBV29-1 to TRBJ2-5, with D possibly matching TRBD1 (5 bases). The CDR3 extends over 13 amino acids. V lost 4 bases, J lost 5 bases, and 14 bases lay in between. CDR1 and CDR2 (germline): SQVTM, ANQGSEA.

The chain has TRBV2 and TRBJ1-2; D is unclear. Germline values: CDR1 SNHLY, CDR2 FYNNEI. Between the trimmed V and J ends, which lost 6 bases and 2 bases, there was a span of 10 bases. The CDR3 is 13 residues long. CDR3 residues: CASRVGPNYGYTF. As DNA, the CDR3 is TGTGCCAGCAGGGTTGGCCCCAACTATGGCTACACCTTC.

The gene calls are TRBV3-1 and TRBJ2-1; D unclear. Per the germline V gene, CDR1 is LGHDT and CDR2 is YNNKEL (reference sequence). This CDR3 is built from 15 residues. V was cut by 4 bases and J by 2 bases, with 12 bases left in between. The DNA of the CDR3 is TGTGCCAGCAGCCCCGAAGAACGAACCTACAATGAGCAGTTCTTC. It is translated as CASSPEERTYNEQFF.

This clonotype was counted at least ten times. CDR3 sequence (DNA): TGTGCTAGTGGCCTCCCTGGCGGGGGGGCGGAGACCCAGTACTTC. This translates into CASGLPGGGAETQYF. This sequence joins TRBV12-5 and TRBJ2-5; 9 bases align to TRBD2. This CDR3 is built from 15 residues. V lost 6 bases and J lost 5; bases outside the gene matches: 10. Germline CDR1 is LGHNT and CDR2 is FRNRAP.

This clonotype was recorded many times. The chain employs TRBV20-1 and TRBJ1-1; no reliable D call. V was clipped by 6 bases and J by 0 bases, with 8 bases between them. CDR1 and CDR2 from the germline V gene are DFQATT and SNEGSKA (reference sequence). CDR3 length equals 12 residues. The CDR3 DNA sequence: TGCAGTGCCGACGGAGTGAACACTGAAGCTTTCTTT. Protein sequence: CSADGVNTEAFF.

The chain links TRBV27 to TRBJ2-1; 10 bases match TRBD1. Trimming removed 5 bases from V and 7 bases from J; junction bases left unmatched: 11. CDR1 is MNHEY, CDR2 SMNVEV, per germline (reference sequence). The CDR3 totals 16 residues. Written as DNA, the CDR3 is TGTGCCAGCAGTCCCTATGGGGGACAGGGGTTAAATGAGCAGTTCTTC. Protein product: CASSPYGGQGLNEQFF.

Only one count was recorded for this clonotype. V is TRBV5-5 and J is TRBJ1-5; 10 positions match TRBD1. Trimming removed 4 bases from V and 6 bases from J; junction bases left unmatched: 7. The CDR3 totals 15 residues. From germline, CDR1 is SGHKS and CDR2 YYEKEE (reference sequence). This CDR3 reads CASSRDRGFGQPQHF. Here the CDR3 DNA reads TGTGCCAGCAGCCGGGACAGGGGTTTCGGTCAGCCCCAGCATTTT. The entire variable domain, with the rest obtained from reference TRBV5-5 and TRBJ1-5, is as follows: DAGVTQSPTHLIKTRGQQVTLRCSPISGHKSVSWYQQVLGQGPQFIFQYYEKEERGRGNFPDRFSARQFPNYSSELNVNALLLGDSALYLCASSRDRGFGQPQHFGDGTRLSIL.

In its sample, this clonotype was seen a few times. This CDR3 is CASSDRTGPDLSGANVLTF. The CDR3 nucleotides are TGTGCCAGCAGTGACCGGACAGGACCAGACCTCTCTGGGGCCAACGTCCTGACTTTC. The J gene is TRBJ2-6, the V gene TRBV25-1, with 7 positions matching TRBD1. The CDR3 is 19 amino acids. Germline-derived CDR1 and CDR2 are MGHDK and SYGVNS. V lost 3 bases and J lost 0; bases outside the gene matches: 11. The full variable domain, completed using reference TRBV25-1 and TRBJ2-6, is EADIYQTPRYLVIGTGKKITLECSQTMGHDKMYWYQQDPGMELHLIHYSYGVNSTEKGDLSSESTVSRIRTEHFPLTLESARPSHTSQYLCASSDRTGPDLSGANVLTFGAGSRLTVL.

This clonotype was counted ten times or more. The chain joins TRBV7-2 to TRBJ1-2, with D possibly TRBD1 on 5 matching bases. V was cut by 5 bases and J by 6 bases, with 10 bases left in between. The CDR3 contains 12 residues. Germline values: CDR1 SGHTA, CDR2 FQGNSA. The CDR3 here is CASSRSRDGYTF. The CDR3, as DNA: TGTGCCAGCAGCCGTTCCAGGGATGGCTACACCTTC.

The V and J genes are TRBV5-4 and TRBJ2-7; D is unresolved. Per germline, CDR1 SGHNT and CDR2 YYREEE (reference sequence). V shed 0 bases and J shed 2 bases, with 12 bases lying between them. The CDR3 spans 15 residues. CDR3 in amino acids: CASSLDGVRPYEQYF. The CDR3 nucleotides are TGTGCCAGCAGCTTGGATGGGGTGCGACCCTACGAGCAGTACTTC.

The chain's CDR3 is CASSSSRATGGYTF. CDR3 DNA: TGTGCCAGCAGTTCCTCCAGGGCAACCGGTGGCTACACCTTC. The chain carries TRBV27 and TRBJ1-2; D is possibly TRBD1 (5 bases). The CDR3 runs 14 residues. Trimming removed 4 bases from V and 7 bases from J, with 16 bases in between. Germline V gene sequence: CDR1 MNHEY, CDR2 SMNVEV (reference sequence).

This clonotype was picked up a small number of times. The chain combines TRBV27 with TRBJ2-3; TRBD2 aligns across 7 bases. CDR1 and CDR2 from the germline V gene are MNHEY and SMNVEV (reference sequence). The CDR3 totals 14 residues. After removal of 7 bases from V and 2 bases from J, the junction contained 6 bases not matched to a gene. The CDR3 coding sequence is TGTGCCAGCACCAGGGACTATACCACAGATACGCAGTATTTT. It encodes CASTRDYTTDTQYF.

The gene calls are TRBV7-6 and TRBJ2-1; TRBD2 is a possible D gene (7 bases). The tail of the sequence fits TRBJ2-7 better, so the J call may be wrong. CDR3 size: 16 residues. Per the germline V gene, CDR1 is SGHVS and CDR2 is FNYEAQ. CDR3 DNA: TGTGCCAGCAGCCTCATTGGGGGGGCACAATACAATGAGCAGTACTTC. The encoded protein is CASSLIGGAQYNEQYF.

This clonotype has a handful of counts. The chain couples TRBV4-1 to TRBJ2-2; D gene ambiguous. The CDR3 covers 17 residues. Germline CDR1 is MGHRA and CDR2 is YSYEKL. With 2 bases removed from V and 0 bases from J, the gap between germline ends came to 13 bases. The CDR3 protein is CASSQKSATSNTGELFF. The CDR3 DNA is TGCGCCAGCAGCCAAAAGTCAGCTACCTCGAACACCGGGGAGCTGTTTTTT.

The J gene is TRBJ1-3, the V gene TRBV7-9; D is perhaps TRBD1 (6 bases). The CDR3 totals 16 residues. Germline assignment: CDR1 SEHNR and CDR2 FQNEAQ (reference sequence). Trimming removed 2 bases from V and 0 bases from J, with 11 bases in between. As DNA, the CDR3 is TGTGCCAGCAGCTTATTGGACAGACCCTCTGGAAACACCATATATTTT. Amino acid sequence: CASSLLDRPSGNTIYF.